This T cell receptor beta chain is drawn from a study of blood T cell repertoires in COVID-19. In the study overall: Acute and convalescent COVID-19 specimens originated in the United States, Italy and Spain.

Everyone who took part was 18 to 89 years old, and they came from 24 US areas. Membership in each cohort depended on participant-reported clinical history. In the source study's methods: Amplification with reference gene primers provided the estimates of nucleated cell counts. Method: immunoSEQ multiplex PCR; TCRdb's copy keeps in-frame clones and lacks some. The DNA was the basis for D and trimming; V, J and clone size are from that table. This table holds hundreds of thousands of clones, around 90% found once. Trimming took off 1 base at V and 6 bases at J, with 10 bases between the two ends. The CDR3 has 13 residues. Germline loops: CDR1 SGHNT, CDR2 YYREEE (reference sequence).

The sequenced sample consisted of PBMCs or T cells enriched from blood (not recorded which). The chain employs TRBV5-4 and TRBJ1-2, with no clear D. This TCR was recovered from a woman aged 18 to 35 with acute COVID-19. The CDR3 DNA is TGTGCCAGCAGCTTGTCGCCAAGAGATGGCTACACCTTC. Translated, it gives CASSLSPRDGYTF.